Listed below are T cell receptor beta chains from one sample, sequenced in a study of post-analysis software for immune sequencing data. Each CDR3 protein gets one entry after TCRdb re-called the PCR reads with MiXCR. The sample has roughly 400,000 distinct CDR3 sequences; less than 40% are singletons. Sequenced: blood. The receptors here all came from a girl aged 2-15 years with multiple sclerosis. The CDR3 runs from the conserved cysteine through the conserved F or W. A D gene is named only where the DNA matches it firmly. Size is omitted from some rows. Given values are once, few, many or a class for expanded clones.

D gene: TRBD2
V gene: TRBV12-5
J gene: TRBJ2-7
clone size: few
CDR3 protein: CASGLALAGHSYEQYF
CDR3 DNA: TGTGCTAGTGGTTTGGCACTAGCGGGCCACTCCTACGAGCAGTACTTC

D gene: .
V gene: TRBV25-1
J gene: TRBJ2-7
clone size: .
CDR3 protein: CASSESMGQVPSYEQYF
CDR3 DNA: TGTGCCAGCAGTGAATCCATGGGGCAGGTCCCTTCCTACGAGCAGTACTTC

D gene: .
V gene: TRBV5-1
J gene: TRBJ2-1
clone size: .
CDR3 protein: CASSPEAGFLDNEQFF
CDR3 DNA: TGCGCCAGCAGCCCGGAGGCAGGTTTCCTCGACAATGAGCAGTTCTTC

D gene: .
V gene: TRBV7-9
J gene: TRBJ1-1
clone size: .
CDR3 protein: CASSQMTGMNTEAFF
CDR3 DNA: TGTGCCAGCAGCCAAATGACAGGTATGAACACTGAAGCTTTCTTT

D gene: TRBD1
V gene: TRBV29-1
J gene: TRBJ2-7
clone size: many
CDR3 protein: CSVEDGTGDEQYF
CDR3 DNA: TGCAGCGTTGAAGACGGGACAGGGGACGAGCAGTACTTC

D gene: .
V gene: TRBV5-1
J gene: TRBJ2-1
clone size: .
CDR3 protein: CASSLGPTGNEQFF
CDR3 DNA: TGCGCCAGCAGCTTGGGTCCGACGGGGAATGAGCAGTTCTTC

D gene: TRBD2
V gene: TRBV5-6
J gene: TRBJ2-7
clone size: .
CDR3 protein: CASSGTSGGPYEQYF
CDR3 DNA: TGTGCCAGCAGCGGGACTAGCGGAGGTCCCTACGAGCAGTACTTC

D gene: .
V gene: TRBV10-3
J gene: TRBJ1-2
clone size: .
CDR3 protein: CAISEVGTVYGYTF
CDR3 DNA: TGTGCCATCAGTGAGGTCGGGACGGTGTATGGCTACACCTTC

D gene: .
V gene: TRBV7-9
J gene: TRBJ2-5
clone size: .
CDR3 protein: CASSLGDLWLANQETQYF
CDR3 DNA: TGTGCCAGCAGCTTAGGAGATTTATGGCTAGCGAACCAAGAGACCCAGTACTTC

D gene: .
V gene: TRBV7-2
J gene: TRBJ2-5
clone size: .
CDR3 protein: CASSGANQETQYF
CDR3 DNA: TGTGCCAGCAGCGGAGCGAACCAAGAGACCCAGTACTTC

D gene: .
V gene: TRBV5-1
J gene: TRBJ1-1
clone size: once
CDR3 protein: CASSLGGTNTEAFF
CDR3 DNA: TGCGCCAGCAGCTTGGGGGGGACGAACACTGAAGCTTTCTTT

D gene: .
V gene: TRBV29-1
J gene: TRBJ1-2
clone size: .
CDR3 protein: CSVEIGVINYGYTF
CDR3 DNA: TGCAGCGTTGAAATTGGGGTCATTAACTATGGCTACACCTTC

D gene: .
V gene: TRBV5-1
J gene: TRBJ2-3
clone size: once
CDR3 protein: CASQLALHLDTQYF
CDR3 DNA: TGCGCCAGCCAACTGGCTCTGCATTTGGATACGCAGTATTTT

D gene: .
V gene: TRBV7-3
J gene: TRBJ1-2
clone size: .
CDR3 protein: CASSPGVQRGYTF
CDR3 DNA: TGTGCCAGCAGTCCCGGCGTCCAAAGGGGCTACACCTTC

D gene: .
V gene: TRBV21-1
J gene: TRBJ2-1
clone size: few
CDR3 protein: CASSKVRYEQFF
CDR3 DNA: TGTGCCAGCAGCAAAGTACGGTATGAGCAGTTCTTC

D gene: .
V gene: TRBV4-2
J gene: TRBJ2-6
clone size: few
CDR3 protein: CASSQDGAGANVLTF
CDR3 DNA: TGTGCCAGCAGCCAAGATGGGGCTGGGGCCAACGTCCTGACTTTC

D gene: .
V gene: TRBV5-6
J gene: TRBJ2-3
clone size: .
CDR3 protein: CASSFRGAGTDTQYF
CDR3 DNA: TGTGCCAGCAGCTTCCGGGGGGCCGGCACAGATACGCAGTATTTT

D gene: .
V gene: TRBV4-3
J gene: TRBJ2-2
clone size: .
CDR3 protein: CASSQDKTGYTGELFF
CDR3 DNA: TGCGCCAGCAGCCAAGATAAGACAGGTTACACCGGGGAGCTGTTTTTT